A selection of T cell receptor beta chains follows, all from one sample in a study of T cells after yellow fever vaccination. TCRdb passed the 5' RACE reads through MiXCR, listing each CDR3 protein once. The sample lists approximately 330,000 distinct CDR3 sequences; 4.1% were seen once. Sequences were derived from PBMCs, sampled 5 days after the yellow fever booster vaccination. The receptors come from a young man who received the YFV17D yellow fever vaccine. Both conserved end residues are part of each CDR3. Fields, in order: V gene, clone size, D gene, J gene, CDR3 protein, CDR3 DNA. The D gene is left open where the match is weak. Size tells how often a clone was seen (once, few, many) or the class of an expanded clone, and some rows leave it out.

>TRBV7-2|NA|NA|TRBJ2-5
CASSLGGQGQETQYF
TGTGCCAGCAGCTTAGGGGGTCAGGGACAAGAGACCCAGTACTTC
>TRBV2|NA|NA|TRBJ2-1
CASSRDWTVLDEQFF
TGTGCCAGCAGTCGTGACTGGACCGTTTTGGATGAGCAGTTCTTC
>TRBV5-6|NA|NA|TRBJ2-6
CASTSTGQTGANVLTF
TGTGCCAGCACTTCAACAGGCCAGACTGGGGCCAACGTCCTGACTTTC
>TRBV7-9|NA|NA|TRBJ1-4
CASSFSGTLNEKLFF
TGTGCCAGCAGCTTTTCCGGGACCCTTAATGAAAAACTGTTTTTT
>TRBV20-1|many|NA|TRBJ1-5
CSASFRFNQPQHF
TGCAGTGCTAGTTTCCGGTTCAATCAGCCCCAGCATTTT
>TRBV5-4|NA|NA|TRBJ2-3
CASSPASRTDTQYF
TGTGCCAGCAGCCCCGCCTCCCGGACAGATACGCAGTATTTT
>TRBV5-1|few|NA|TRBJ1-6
CASSLPGPNSPLHF
TGCGCCAGCAGCTTACCGGGGCCTAATTCACCCCTCCACTTT
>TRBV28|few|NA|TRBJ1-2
CASSFYLSNYGYTF
TGTGCCAGCAGTTTCTACCTTTCCAACTATGGCTACACCTTC
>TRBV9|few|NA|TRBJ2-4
CASSVEGEWVAKNIQYF
TGTGCCAGCAGCGTAGAGGGGGAATGGGTAGCCAAAAACATTCAGTACTTC
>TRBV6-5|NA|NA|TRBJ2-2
CASSGSGSGELFF
TGTGCCAGCAGCGGATCAGGGTCCGGGGAGCTGTTTTTT
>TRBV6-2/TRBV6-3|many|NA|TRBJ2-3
CASSYASGWGASDTQYF
TGTGCCAGCAGTTACGCGTCCGGTTGGGGGGCCTCAGATACGCAGTATTTT
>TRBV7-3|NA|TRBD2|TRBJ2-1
CASSVRAGGLSEQFF
TGTGCCAGCAGCGTACGAGCGGGGGGCCTCAGTGAGCAGTTCTTC
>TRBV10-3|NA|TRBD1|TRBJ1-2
CAITKGQSPGGYTF
TGTGCCATCACTAAGGGACAGTCGCCTGGTGGCTACACCTTC
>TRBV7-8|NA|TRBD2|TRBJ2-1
CASSWGLVEGYNEQFF
TGTGCCAGCAGCTGGGGACTAGTTGAGGGCTACAATGAGCAGTTCTTC
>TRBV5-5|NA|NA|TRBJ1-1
CASSLVGSGMHGNTEAFF
TGTGCCAGCAGCTTGGTGGGTTCTGGAATGCACGGGAACACTGAAGCTTTCTTT
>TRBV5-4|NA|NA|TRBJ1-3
CASSFDSIKNTIYF
TGTGCCAGCAGCTTCGACAGTATAAAGAACACCATATATTTT
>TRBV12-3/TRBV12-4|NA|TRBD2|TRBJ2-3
CASSDMTGGLSTDTQYF
TGTGCCAGCAGTGACATGACGGGGGGGCTTAGCACAGATACGCAGTATTTT
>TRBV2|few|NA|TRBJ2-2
CASNRDDTGELFF
TGTGCCAGCAACAGGGATGACACCGGGGAGCTGTTTTTT
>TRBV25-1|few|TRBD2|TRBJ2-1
CASSEYTGGRRNEQFF
TGTGCCAGCAGTGAATATACGGGGGGGAGAAGAAATGAGCAGTTCTTC
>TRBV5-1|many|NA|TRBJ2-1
CASSSEGTQYNEQFF
TGCGCCAGCAGCTCCGAAGGGACACAATACAATGAGCAGTTCTTC
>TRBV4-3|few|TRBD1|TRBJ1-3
CASSQVAGQTGSGNTIYF
TGCGCCAGCAGCCAAGTGGCGGGACAGACCGGCTCTGGAAACACCATATATTTT
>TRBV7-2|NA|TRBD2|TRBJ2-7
CASSPSGQRGTHEQYF
TGTGCCAGCAGCCCCAGCGGCCAGCGGGGGACCCACGAGCAGTACTTC
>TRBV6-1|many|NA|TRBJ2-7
CASSEGSGQLYEQYF
TGTGCCAGCAGTGAAGGGTCAGGGCAGCTCTACGAGCAGTACTTC
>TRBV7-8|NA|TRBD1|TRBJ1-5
CAGGQGRNQPQHF
TGTGCGGGGGGACAGGGGAGGAATCAGCCCCAGCATTTT
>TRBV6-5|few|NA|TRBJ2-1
CASNPGGGFLNEQFF
TGTGCCAGCAACCCCGGGGGAGGTTTCCTAAATGAGCAGTTCTTC
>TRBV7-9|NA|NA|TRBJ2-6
CASLDSGANVLTF
TGTGCCAGCCTGGACTCTGGGGCCAACGTCCTGACTTTC
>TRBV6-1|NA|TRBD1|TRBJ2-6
CASRGQQLSGANVLTF
TGTGCCAGCAGGGGACAGCAGCTCTCTGGGGCCAACGTCCTGACTTTC
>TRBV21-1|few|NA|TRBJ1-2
CASSKVDRAHYGYTF
TGTGCCAGCAGCAAAGTGGACAGGGCCCACTATGGCTACACCTTC
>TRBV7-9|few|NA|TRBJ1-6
CASSFGPPGPLHF
TGTGCCAGCAGCTTCGGTCCCCCAGGCCCCCTCCACTTT
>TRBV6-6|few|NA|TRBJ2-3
CASSNRDGDTDTQYF
TGTGCCAGCAGTAACCGGGACGGGGACACAGATACGCAGTATTTT
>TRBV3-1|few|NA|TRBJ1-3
CASSPAAGSSGNTIYF
TGTGCCAGCAGCCCCGCCGCAGGGAGCTCTGGAAACACCATATATTTT
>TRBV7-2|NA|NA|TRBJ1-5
CASSKDTAEPQHF
TGTGCCAGCAGCAAGGACACTGCGGAGCCCCAGCATTTT
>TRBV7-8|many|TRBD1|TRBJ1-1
CASSRRTGSGAFF
TGTGCCAGCAGCAGACGGACAGGGTCGGGGGCTTTCTTT
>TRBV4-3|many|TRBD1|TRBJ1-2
CASSAGTANYGYTF
TGCGCCAGCTCCGCCGGGACAGCTAACTATGGCTACACCTTC
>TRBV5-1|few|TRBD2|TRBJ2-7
CASSLGLAGFYEQYF
TGCGCCAGCAGCTTGGGACTAGCGGGTTTCTACGAGCAGTACTTC
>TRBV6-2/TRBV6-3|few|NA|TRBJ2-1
CASSQGRNFEQFF
TGTGCCAGCAGTCAGGGACGTAATTTTGAGCAGTTCTTC
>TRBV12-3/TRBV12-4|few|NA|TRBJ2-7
CASSSQGYSYEQYF
TGTGCCAGCAGTTCCCAGGGTTACTCCTACGAGCAGTACTTC
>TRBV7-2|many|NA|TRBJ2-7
CASRPAHSSYEQYF
TGTGCCAGCAGGCCGGCCCATAGCTCCTACGAGCAGTACTTC
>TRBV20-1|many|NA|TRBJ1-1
CSAQEGTSTEAFF
TGCAGTGCTCAAGAAGGGACGTCCACTGAAGCTTTCTTT
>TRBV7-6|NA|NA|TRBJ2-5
CASSLAWDFQQETQYF
TGTGCCAGCAGCTTAGCATGGGACTTCCAACAAGAGACCCAGTACTTC
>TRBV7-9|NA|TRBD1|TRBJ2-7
CASSSPTGGEEQYF
TGTGCCAGCAGCTCCCCGACAGGGGGAGAAGAGCAGTACTTC
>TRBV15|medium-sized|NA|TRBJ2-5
CATSRDLETQYF
TGTGCCACCAGCAGAGATTTGGAGACCCAGTACTTC
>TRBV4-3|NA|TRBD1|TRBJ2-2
CASSQDPIDRQGSTFF
TGCGCCAGCAGCCAAGATCCGATCGATAGACAGGGGAGTACATTTTTT
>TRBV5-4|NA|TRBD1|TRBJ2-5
CASRPGQGVETQYF
TGTGCCAGCAGGCCGGGACAGGGAGTGGAGACCCAGTACTTC
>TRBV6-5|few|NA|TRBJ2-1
CASSYAAHNEQFF
TGTGCCAGCAGTTACGCGGCCCACAATGAGCAGTTCTTC
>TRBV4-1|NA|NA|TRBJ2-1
CASRGGASVPNEQFF
TGCGCCAGCAGGGGGGGGGCCAGCGTTCCGAATGAGCAGTTCTTC
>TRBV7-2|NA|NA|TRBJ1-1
CASSKSTRLRVHTEAFF
TGTGCCAGCAGCAAATCAACTAGGCTCAGAGTCCACACTGAAGCTTTCTTT
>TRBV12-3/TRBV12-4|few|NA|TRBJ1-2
CASTRGTRGYTF
TGTGCCAGCACCCGAGGGACGAGGGGCTACACCTTC
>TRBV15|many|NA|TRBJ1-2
CATSRETTGYGYTF
TGTGCCACCAGCAGAGAGACGACAGGCTATGGCTACACCTTC
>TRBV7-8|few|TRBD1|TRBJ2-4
CASSLADRAQAKNIQYF
TGTGCCAGCAGCTTAGCCGACAGGGCCCAAGCCAAAAACATTCAGTACTTC
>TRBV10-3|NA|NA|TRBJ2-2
CAISVLTGELFF
TGTGCCATCAGTGTGCTCACCGGGGAGCTGTTTTTT
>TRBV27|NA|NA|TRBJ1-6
CASSTTGGVQSPLHF
TGTGCCAGCAGTACGACTGGCGGGGTTCAATCACCCCTCCACTTT
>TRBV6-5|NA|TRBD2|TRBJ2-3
CASRSGGISTDTQYF
TGTGCCAGCAGGTCCGGGGGGATCAGCACAGATACGCAGTATTTT
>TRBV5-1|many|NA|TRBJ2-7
CASSLSGRSSYEQYF
TGCGCCAGCAGCTTGTCGGGACGGTCCTCCTACGAGCAGTACTTC
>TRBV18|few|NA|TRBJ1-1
CASSPVGGDTEAFF
TGTGCCAGCTCACCAGTCGGGGGAGACACTGAAGCTTTCTTT
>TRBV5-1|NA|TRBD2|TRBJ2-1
CASSPTTSGGPSGEQFF
TGCGCCAGCAGCCCGACGACTAGCGGGGGTCCCTCGGGCGAGCAGTTCTTC
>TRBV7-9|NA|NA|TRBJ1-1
CASKEDSSTEAFF
TGTGCCAGCAAAGAGGACAGTTCGACTGAAGCTTTCTTT